A selection of T cell receptor beta chains follows, all from one sample in a study of shared clonotypes between healthy human individuals. TCRdb's table, derived via immunoSEQ multiplex PCR, lists solely in-frame clones and lacks some. In the table there are 1,500,000 or so clones, over 95% of which are singletons. The material sequenced was naive CD4+ T cells sorted from blood. The receptor source for this set is a man aged 25-45 years in good health. Each CDR3 is given without its conserved first and last residue. Each record gives: V gene, CDR3 length, CDR3 protein.

V gene: TRBV29-1
CDR3 length: 11
CDR3 protein: SVGGGYNQPQH

V gene: TRBV19
CDR3 length: 11
CDR3 protein: ATAGTGYNEQF

V gene: TRBV7-6
CDR3 length: 15
CDR3 protein: ASSLGPLAGGQETQY

V gene: TRBV6-1
CDR3 length: 9
CDR3 protein: ASRNEETQY

V gene: TRBV6-5
CDR3 length: 11
CDR3 protein: ASSYRAGAEAF

V gene: TRBV10-2
CDR3 length: 13
CDR3 protein: ASSDPVGKRSPLH

V gene: TRBV11-2
CDR3 length: 13
CDR3 protein: ASRPLAGVRNEQF

V gene: TRBV7-2
CDR3 length: 9
CDR3 protein: ASSLMGNKH

V gene: TRBV11-2
CDR3 length: 11
CDR3 protein: ASSRGASYEQY

V gene: TRBV7-6
CDR3 length: 18
CDR3 protein: ASSLVGWLRSASSYNEQF

V gene: TRBV28
CDR3 length: 11
CDR3 protein: AILGQGEGKLF

V gene: TRBV5-8
CDR3 length: 15
CDR3 protein: ASSSRGSGVLTGELF

V gene: TRBV7-9
CDR3 length: 12
CDR3 protein: ASSVGLSTDTQY

V gene: TRBV28
CDR3 length: 13
CDR3 protein: ASSLGTVAPPGIY

V gene: TRBV9
CDR3 length: 13
CDR3 protein: ASSPGTGRGDTQY

V gene: TRBV19
CDR3 length: 12
CDR3 protein: ATSSGRTAYEQY

V gene: TRBV18
CDR3 length: 12
CDR3 protein: ASSPGRSTYEQY

V gene: TRBV5-1
CDR3 length: 15
CDR3 protein: ASSDGLAGVLYNEQF

V gene: TRBV6-5
CDR3 length: 12
CDR3 protein: ASSYSTGHNEQF

V gene: TRBV5-4
CDR3 length: 11
CDR3 protein: ATRPGQQETQY

V gene: TRBV2
CDR3 length: 9
CDR3 protein: ASRDPGELF

V gene: TRBV7-2
CDR3 length: 13
CDR3 protein: ASSPQSGVGEKLF

V gene: TRBV7-2
CDR3 length: 14
CDR3 protein: ASSLVATGAKNIQY

V gene: TRBV28
CDR3 length: 13
CDR3 protein: ASSLSSRLSYEQY

V gene: TRBV27
CDR3 length: 16
CDR3 protein: ASSLFGTSASGANVLT

V gene: TRBV28
CDR3 length: 13
CDR3 protein: ASSPGTSGNREQF

V gene: TRBV5-1
CDR3 length: 13
CDR3 protein: ASSFGRGSTDTQY

V gene: TRBV6-1
CDR3 length: 12
CDR3 protein: ASSEQTQSYEQY

V gene: TRBV7-2
CDR3 length: 13
CDR3 protein: ASSLVGTGTGELF

V gene: TRBV5-5
CDR3 length: 12
CDR3 protein: ASSFTGGPHEQF

V gene: TRBV7-9
CDR3 length: 14
CDR3 protein: ASSPNLAGVTGELF

V gene: TRBV14
CDR3 length: 13
CDR3 protein: ASSRYRDGANVLT

V gene: TRBV25-1
CDR3 length: 13
CDR3 protein: ASSEPGQMDTEAF

V gene: TRBV7-2
CDR3 length: 14
CDR3 protein: ASSLKTSVNTGELF

V gene: TRBV6-4
CDR3 length: 16
CDR3 protein: ASSHNPGLARSYNEQF

V gene: TRBV5-1
CDR3 length: 12
CDR3 protein: ASSPGSSNQPQH

V gene: TRBV6-5
CDR3 length: 13
CDR3 protein: ASSPRSPGVYEQY

V gene: TRBV28
CDR3 length: 13
CDR3 protein: ASSSDPGRGGEQY

V gene: TRBV7-6
CDR3 length: 13
CDR3 protein: ASSLAAIAPETQY

V gene: TRBV18
CDR3 length: 12
CDR3 protein: ASSKGANNYGYT

V gene: TRBV5-4
CDR3 length: 11
CDR3 protein: ASSVDRDTEAF

V gene: TRBV7-8
CDR3 length: 12
CDR3 protein: ASSRTGTRYEQY

V gene: TRBV27
CDR3 length: 11
CDR3 protein: ASSLNREVPQH

V gene: TRBV27
CDR3 length: 10
CDR3 protein: ASSLGGGEQY

V gene: TRBV19
CDR3 length: 11
CDR3 protein: ASSIRVGNEQF

V gene: TRBV9
CDR3 length: 15
CDR3 protein: ASSAGTAFVPTDTQY

V gene: TRBV28
CDR3 length: 11
CDR3 protein: ASSGGRRYGYT

V gene: TRBV7-9
CDR3 length: 14
CDR3 protein: ASSLAEVIAGDEQY